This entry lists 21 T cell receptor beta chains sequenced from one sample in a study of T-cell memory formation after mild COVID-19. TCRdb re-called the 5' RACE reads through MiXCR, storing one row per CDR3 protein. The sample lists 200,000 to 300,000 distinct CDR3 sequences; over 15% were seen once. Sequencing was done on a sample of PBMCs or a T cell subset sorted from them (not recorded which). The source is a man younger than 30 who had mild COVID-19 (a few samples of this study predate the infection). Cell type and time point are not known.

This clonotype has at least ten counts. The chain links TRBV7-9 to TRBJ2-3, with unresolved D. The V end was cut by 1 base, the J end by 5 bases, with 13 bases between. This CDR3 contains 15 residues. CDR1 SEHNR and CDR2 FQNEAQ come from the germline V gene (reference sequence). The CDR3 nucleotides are TGTGCCAGCAGCTTAGTGGGTACTGCGAGAGATACGCAGTATTTT. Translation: CASSLVGTARDTQYF.

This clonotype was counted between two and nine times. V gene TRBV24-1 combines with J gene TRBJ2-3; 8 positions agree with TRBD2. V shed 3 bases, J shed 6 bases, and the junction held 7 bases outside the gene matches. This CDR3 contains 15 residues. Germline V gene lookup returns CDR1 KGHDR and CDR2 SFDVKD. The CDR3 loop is CATSDAGLVSDTQYF. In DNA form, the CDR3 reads TGTGCCACCAGTGATGCGGGACTAGTTTCCGATACGCAGTATTTT.

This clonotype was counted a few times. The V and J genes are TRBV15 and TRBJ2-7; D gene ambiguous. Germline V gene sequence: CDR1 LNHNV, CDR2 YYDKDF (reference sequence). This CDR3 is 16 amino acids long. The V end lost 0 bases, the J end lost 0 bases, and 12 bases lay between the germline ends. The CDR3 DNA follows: TGTGCCACCAGCAGAGATCGGACGATCAGCTCCTACGAGCAGTACGTC. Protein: CATSRDRTISSYEQYV.

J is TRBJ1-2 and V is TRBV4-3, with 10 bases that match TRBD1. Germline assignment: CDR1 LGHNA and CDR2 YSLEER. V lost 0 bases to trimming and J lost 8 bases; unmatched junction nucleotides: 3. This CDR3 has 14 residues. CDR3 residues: CASSQEGTGDGYTF. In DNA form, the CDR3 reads TGCGCCAGCAGCCAAGAGGGGACAGGGGACGGCTACACCTTC.

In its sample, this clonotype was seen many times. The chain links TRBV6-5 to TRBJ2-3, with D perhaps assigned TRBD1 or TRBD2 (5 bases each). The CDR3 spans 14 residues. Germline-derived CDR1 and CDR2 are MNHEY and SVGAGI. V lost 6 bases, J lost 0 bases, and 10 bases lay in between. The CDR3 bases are TGTGCCAGCAGCCGGGACCTTAGCACAGATACGCAGTATTTT. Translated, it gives CASSRDLSTDTQYF.

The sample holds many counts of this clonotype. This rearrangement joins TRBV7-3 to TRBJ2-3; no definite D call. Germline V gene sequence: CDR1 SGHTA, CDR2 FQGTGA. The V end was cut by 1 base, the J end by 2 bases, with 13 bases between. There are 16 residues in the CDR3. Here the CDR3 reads CASSLNGLGHTDTQYF. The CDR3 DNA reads TGTGCCAGCAGCTTAAACGGGCTAGGTCACACAGATACGCAGTATTTT.

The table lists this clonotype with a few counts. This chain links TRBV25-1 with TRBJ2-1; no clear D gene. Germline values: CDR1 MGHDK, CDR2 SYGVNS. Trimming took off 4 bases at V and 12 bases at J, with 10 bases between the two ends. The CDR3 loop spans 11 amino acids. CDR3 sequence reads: CASSVGIGQFF. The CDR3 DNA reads TGTGCCAGCAGTGTTGGGATCGGGCAGTTCTTC.

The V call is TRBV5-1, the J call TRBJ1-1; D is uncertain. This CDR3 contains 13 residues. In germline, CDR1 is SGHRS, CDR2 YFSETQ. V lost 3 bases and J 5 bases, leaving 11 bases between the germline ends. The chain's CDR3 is CASSYERETEAFF. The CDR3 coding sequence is TGCGCCAGCAGCTATGAGAGGGAGACTGAAGCTTTCTTT. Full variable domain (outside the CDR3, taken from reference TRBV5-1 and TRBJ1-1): KAGVTQTPRYLIKTRGQQVTLSCSPISGHRSVSWYQQTPGQGLQFLFEYFSETQRNKGNFPGRFSGRQFSNSRSEMNVSTLELGDSALYLCASSYERETEAFFGQGTRLTVV.

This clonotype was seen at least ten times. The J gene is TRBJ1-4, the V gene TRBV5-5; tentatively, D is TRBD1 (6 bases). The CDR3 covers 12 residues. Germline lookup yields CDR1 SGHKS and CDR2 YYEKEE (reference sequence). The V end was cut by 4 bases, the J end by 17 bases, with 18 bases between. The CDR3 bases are TGTGCCAGCAGCCACCTCGACAGGCCTCTTTTTTTT. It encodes CASSHLDRPLFF.

The CDR3 protein is CASRRQGRNEQFF. The CDR3 bases are TGTGCCAGCAGACGACAGGGCCGGAATGAGCAGTTCTTC. The chain couples TRBV28 to TRBJ2-1; TRBD1 aligns across 7 bases. J gave up 7 bases and V 6 bases, and 6 bases lay outside the gene matches. Germline CDR1 and CDR2: MDHEN and SYDVKM. The CDR3 totals 13 residues.

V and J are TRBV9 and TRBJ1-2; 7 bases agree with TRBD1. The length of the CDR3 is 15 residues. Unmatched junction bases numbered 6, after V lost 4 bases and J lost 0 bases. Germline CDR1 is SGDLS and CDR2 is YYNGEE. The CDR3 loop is CASSLGDSPNYGYTF. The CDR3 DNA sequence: TGTGCCAGCAGCTTGGGGGACAGCCCTAACTATGGCTACACCTTC.

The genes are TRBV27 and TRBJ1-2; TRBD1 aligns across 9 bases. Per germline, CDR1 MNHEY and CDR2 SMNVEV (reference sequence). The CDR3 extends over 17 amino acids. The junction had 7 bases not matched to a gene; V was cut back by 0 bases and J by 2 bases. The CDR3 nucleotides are TGTGCCAGCAGTTTATCGGATGGACAGGGGAAAAACTATGGCTACACCTTC. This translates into CASSLSDGQGKNYGYTF.

The CDR3 reads CASSLGEGPQYF. In DNA, the CDR3 is TGTGCCAGCAGCTTAGGAGAGGGTCCCCAGTACTTC. J is TRBJ2-5 and V is TRBV7-9; a possible D gene is TRBD2 (5 bases). CDR1 and CDR2 from the germline V gene are SEHNR and FQNEAQ (reference sequence). The CDR3 loop spans 12 amino acids. V lost 1 base and J 9 bases, leaving 9 bases between the germline ends.

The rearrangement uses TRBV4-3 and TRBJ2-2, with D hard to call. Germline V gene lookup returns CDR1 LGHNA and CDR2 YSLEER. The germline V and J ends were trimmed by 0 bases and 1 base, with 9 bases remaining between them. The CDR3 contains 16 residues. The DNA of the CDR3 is TGCGCCAGCAGCCAAGAGGGCGCAAAGAACACCGGGGAGCTGTTTTTT. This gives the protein CASSQEGAKNTGELFF.

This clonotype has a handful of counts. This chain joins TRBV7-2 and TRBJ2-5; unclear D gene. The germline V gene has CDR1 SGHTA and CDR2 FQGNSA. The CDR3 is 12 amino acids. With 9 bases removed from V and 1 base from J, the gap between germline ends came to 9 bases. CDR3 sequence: CASGYGQETQYF. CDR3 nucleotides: TGTGCCAGTGGATACGGCCAAGAGACCCAGTACTTC.

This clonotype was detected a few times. CDR3 protein: CASSLGAGGPETQYF. DNA for the CDR3: TGCGCCAGCAGCTTGGGAGCGGGGGGGCCGGAGACCCAGTACTTC. The rearrangement links TRBV5-1 to TRBJ2-5; TRBD2 matches 10 bases. CDR1 and CDR2 (germline): SGHRS, YFSETQ. The CDR3 runs 15 residues. V trimming: 0 bases; J trimming: 5 bases; junction bases outside the gene matches: 4.

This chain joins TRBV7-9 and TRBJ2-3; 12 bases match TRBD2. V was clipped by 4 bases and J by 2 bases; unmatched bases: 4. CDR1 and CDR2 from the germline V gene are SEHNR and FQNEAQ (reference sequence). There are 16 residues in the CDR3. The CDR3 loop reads CASSYRTSGVTDTQYF. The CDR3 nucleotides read TGTGCCAGCAGCTACAGGACTAGCGGGGTCACAGATACGCAGTATTTT.

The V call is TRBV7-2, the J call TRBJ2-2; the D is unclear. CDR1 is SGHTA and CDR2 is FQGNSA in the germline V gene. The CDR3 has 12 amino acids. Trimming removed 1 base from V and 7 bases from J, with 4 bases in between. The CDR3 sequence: CASSLDGGELFF. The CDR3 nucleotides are TGTGCCAGCAGCTTAGATGGCGGGGAGCTGTTTTTT.

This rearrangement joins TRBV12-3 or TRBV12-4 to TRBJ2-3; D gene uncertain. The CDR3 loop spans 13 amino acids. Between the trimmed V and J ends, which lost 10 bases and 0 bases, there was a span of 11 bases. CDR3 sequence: CATRTGSTDTQYF. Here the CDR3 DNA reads TGTGCCACCAGAACCGGGAGCACAGATACGCAGTATTTT.

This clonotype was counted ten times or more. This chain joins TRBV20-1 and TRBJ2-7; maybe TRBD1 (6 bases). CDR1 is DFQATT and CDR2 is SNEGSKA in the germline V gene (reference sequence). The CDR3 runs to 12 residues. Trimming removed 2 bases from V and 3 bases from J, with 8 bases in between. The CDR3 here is CSARTRGYEQYV. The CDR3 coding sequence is TGCAGTGCTAGAACCAGGGGCTACGAGCAGTACGTC.

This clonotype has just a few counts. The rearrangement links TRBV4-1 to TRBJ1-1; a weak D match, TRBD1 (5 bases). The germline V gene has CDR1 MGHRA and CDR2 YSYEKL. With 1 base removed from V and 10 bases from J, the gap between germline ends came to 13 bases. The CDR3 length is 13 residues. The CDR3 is CASSQARGLGAFF. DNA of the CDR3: TGCGCCAGCAGCCAAGCCCGGGGCCTAGGAGCTTTCTTT.